This record looks at one T cell receptor (beta chain) sequence and its context. Each donor was a Caucasian adult residing in Nashville, Tennessee. Each CD8 memory set brought CD45RO+ cells together with CCR7-negative CD45RA+ TemRA cells. The repertoire was sequenced with immunoSEQ multiplex PCR; TCRdb's copy has only in-frame clones and lacks some. Among 550,000 to 800,000 clones listed, 90% were seen once. The data originate from a study of shared clonotypes between healthy human individuals. Across the whole study: The donor group consisted of a couple of women and a few men, aged 18 to 49. Donors had three CD4 naive, three CD4 memory, two CD8 naive and one CD8 memory plate apiece.

The CDR3 is 16 residues long. CDR1 is MNHNS and CDR2 is SASEGT in the germline V gene. V was trimmed by 4 bases and J by 0 bases, leaving 13 bases between them. This rearrangement joins TRBV6-1 to TRBJ1-5; D uncertain. The sequenced material came from memory CD8+ T cells from PBMCs. The subset: CD45RO+ cells pooled with CCR7-negative TemRA cells. This clonotype was obtained from a man aged 18 to 29 in good health. Some clones in this sample may be carry-over from other donors' samples. CDR3 protein: CASSAHGLYSNQPQHF. The CDR3 coding sequence is TGTGCCAGCAGTGCCCACGGACTATATAGCAATCAGCCCCAGCATTTT.